The rows below give T cell receptor beta chains drawn from one sample of a study of blood T cell repertoires in COVID-19. Produced via immunoSEQ multiplex PCR; TCRdb's table is partial and in-frame only. The sample records some 390,000 clones, over 75% being singletons. Material: peripheral blood. The receptors were gathered from a woman aged 40 to 49 with COVID-19, enrolled during active disease. Both conserved end residues are part of each CDR3. The order of the fields is J gene, V gene, clone size, D gene, CDR3 DNA, CDR3 protein. A D gene is named only where the DNA matches it firmly. The size of a clone is reported for some rows only, either as once, few or many, or as a class for expanded clones.

J: TRBJ1-6
V: TRBV7-3
size: .
D: TRBD1
DNA: TGTGCCAGCAGCTTAGAGGGACAGGGACGTTCACCCCTCCACTTT
CDR3: CASSLEGQGRSPLHF

J: TRBJ2-7
V: TRBV5-1
size: .
D: .
DNA: TGCGCCAGCAGCTTGGGGGGAGGGGGCGAGCAGTACTTC
CDR3: CASSLGGGGEQYF

J: TRBJ1-1
V: TRBV19
size: .
D: .
DNA: TGTGCCAGTAGTATAGAAGGCAGGGCTGAAGCTTTCTTT
CDR3: CASSIEGRAEAFF

J: TRBJ2-3
V: TRBV9
size: .
D: TRBD2
DNA: TGTGCCAGCAGCTCGGGAGGTAGGAGCACAGATACGCAGTATTTT
CDR3: CASSSGGRSTDTQYF

J: TRBJ1-2
V: TRBV7-9
size: .
D: .
DNA: TGTGCCAGCAGCTTACAGTCTCAGGGTGATGGCTACACCTTC
CDR3: CASSLQSQGDGYTF

J: TRBJ2-3
V: TRBV4-1
size: .
D: .
DNA: TGCGCCAGCAGCCAGTTCCAGGGGCGGGCAGATACGCAGTATTTT
CDR3: CASSQFQGRADTQYF

J: TRBJ1-4
V: TRBV28
size: .
D: .
DNA: TGTGCCAGCAGTTTGGGCTGGATTAATGAAAAACTGTTTTTT
CDR3: CASSLGWINEKLFF

J: TRBJ2-5
V: TRBV27
size: .
D: TRBD2
DNA: TGTGCCAGCAGTCCACGACTAGCGGGAGGGCCAGGGGAGACCCAGTACTTC
CDR3: CASSPRLAGGPGETQYF

J: TRBJ2-2
V: TRBV7-3
size: .
D: TRBD1
DNA: TGTGCCAGCTCGAGGGACAGGGCGAACACCGGGGAGCTGTTTTTT
CDR3: CASSRDRANTGELFF

J: TRBJ1-1
V: TRBV11-3
size: .
D: TRBD1
DNA: TGTGCCAGCAGCTCCTCAGGGGGCTCAGCTTTCTTT
CDR3: CASSSSGGSAFF

J: TRBJ1-2
V: TRBV19
size: .
D: .
DNA: TGTGCCAGTAGTATGAATGGAGGAGCTAACTATGGCTACACCTTC
CDR3: CASSMNGGANYGYTF

J: TRBJ2-2
V: TRBV6-6
size: .
D: TRBD2
DNA: TGTGCCAGCACCGTTTTGGGGGGGTCGAGCGGGGAGCTGTTTTTT
CDR3: CASTVLGGSSGELFF

J: TRBJ1-2
V: TRBV28
size: .
D: .
DNA: TGTGCCAGCAGCCTCCGTAACTATGGCTACACCTTC
CDR3: CASSLRNYGYTF

J: TRBJ2-2
V: TRBV16
size: few
D: TRBD1
DNA: TGTGCCAGCAGACAGGGGGCCGCCGGGGAGCTGTTTTTT
CDR3: CASRQGAAGELFF

J: TRBJ2-3
V: TRBV10-3
size: .
D: .
DNA: TGTGCCATCAGTGAGGGACGCGCGGGACCAGGGTATTTT
CDR3: CAISEGRAGPGYF

J: TRBJ2-2
V: TRBV19
size: .
D: TRBD1
DNA: TGTGCCAGTAGTAGGGGGACAGGTGCGAACACCGGGGAGCTGTTTTTT
CDR3: CASSRGTGANTGELFF

J: TRBJ2-7
V: TRBV6-2/TRBV6-3
size: .
D: TRBD2
DNA: TGTGCCAGCAGTGGGGGGGGAGAGGCGGGACGCGAGCAGTACTTC
CDR3: CASSGGGEAGREQYF

J: TRBJ1-1
V: TRBV5-1
size: .
D: .
DNA: TGCGCCAGCAGCTTGGGACCGACAGGATTTGAAGCTTTCTTT
CDR3: CASSLGPTGFEAFF

J: TRBJ1-4
V: TRBV13
size: .
D: TRBD1
DNA: TGTGCCAGCAGCTCGTCCCGGGACAGGTTTGCAACTAATGAAAAACTGTTTTTT
CDR3: CASSSSRDRFATNEKLFF

J: TRBJ1-6
V: TRBV6-5
size: few
D: .
DNA: TGTGCCAGTGGGGAGTTCTCCTATAATTCACCCCTCCACTTT
CDR3: CASGEFSYNSPLHF

J: TRBJ2-1
V: TRBV9
size: .
D: .
DNA: TGTGCCAGCAGCGGAAGGAAACAGGCCCCGAGCTCCTACAATGAGCAGTTCTTC
CDR3: CASSGRKQAPSSYNEQFF

J: TRBJ1-1
V: TRBV7-2
size: once
D: .
DNA: TGTGCCAGCAGCTTAGTGTATTGGGGCGACACTGAAGCTTTCTTT
CDR3: CASSLVYWGDTEAFF

J: TRBJ1-5
V: TRBV2
size: .
D: .
DNA: TGTGCCAGCAGTGGCAGACTGAGCAATCAGCCCCAGCATTTT
CDR3: CASSGRLSNQPQHF

J: TRBJ1-1
V: TRBV5-1
size: .
D: TRBD1
DNA: TGCGCCAGCAGAACGGACAGGGGGAACACTGAAGCTTTCTTT
CDR3: CASRTDRGNTEAFF

J: TRBJ1-2
V: TRBV11-2
size: .
D: TRBD1
DNA: TGTGCCAGCAGCTTCGCAGGGGGTACCCTTAGGGATGGCTACACCTTC
CDR3: CASSFAGGTLRDGYTF

J: TRBJ1-3
V: TRBV30
size: .
D: .
DNA: TGTGCCTTTACACAGGCAATAGGAAACACCATATATTTT
CDR3: CAFTQAIGNTIYF

J: TRBJ1-1
V: TRBV7-9
size: once
D: .
DNA: TGTGCCAGCAGCCTCACATCTGACACTGAAGCTTTCTTT
CDR3: CASSLTSDTEAFF

J: TRBJ1-5
V: TRBV2
size: .
D: .
DNA: TGTGCCAGCGTACTACAGGAAAATCAGCCCCAGCATTTT
CDR3: CASVLQENQPQHF

J: TRBJ2-5
V: TRBV10-3
size: .
D: .
DNA: TGTGCCATCTCGGAGAGAGAGACCCAGTACTTC
CDR3: CAISERETQYF

J: TRBJ2-1
V: TRBV9
size: .
D: .
DNA: TGTGCCAGCAGCGTAGCGGGGGGCGGGGCCTACAATGAGCAGTTCTTC
CDR3: CASSVAGGGAYNEQFF

J: TRBJ2-5
V: TRBV28
size: .
D: .
DNA: TGTGCCAGCAGTTCCCAGGGCGGAGAGACCCAGTACTTC
CDR3: CASSSQGGETQYF

J: TRBJ1-1
V: TRBV9
size: .
D: .
DNA: TGTGCCAGCAGCGTAGGCGGGGGTCGGGGCCGGAACACTGAAGCTTTCTTT
CDR3: CASSVGGGRGRNTEAFF

J: TRBJ2-7
V: TRBV7-7
size: .
D: TRBD1
DNA: TGTGCTAGCAGCTTAGACAGGGGAGACTACGAGCAGTACTTC
CDR3: CASSLDRGDYEQYF

J: TRBJ2-5
V: TRBV5-4
size: .
D: TRBD2
DNA: TGTGCCAGCCGATTCACTCTAGCGGAAGAGACCCAGTACTTC
CDR3: CASRFTLAEETQYF

J: TRBJ2-3
V: TRBV5-6
size: .
D: .
DNA: TGTGCCAGCAGCTTGGGGGGCACGGGAGTAGGGGATACGCAGTATTTT
CDR3: CASSLGGTGVGDTQYF

J: TRBJ1-5
V: TRBV4-3
size: .
D: .
DNA: TGCGCCAGCAGCCAAACGGTTAATCAGCCCCAGCATTTT
CDR3: CASSQTVNQPQHF

J: TRBJ1-4
V: TRBV5-1
size: .
D: .
DNA: TGCGCCAGCGGCCCTCTTGCAACTAATGAAAAACTGTTTTTT
CDR3: CASGPLATNEKLFF

J: TRBJ2-1
V: TRBV6-2/TRBV6-3
size: .
D: .
DNA: TGTGCCAGCAGTTTACAGGGGAGGACCTACAATGAGCAGTTCTTC
CDR3: CASSLQGRTYNEQFF

J: TRBJ2-1
V: TRBV7-6
size: .
D: TRBD2
DNA: TGTGCCAGCAGCCGAAGTCTGACTAGCGACAATGAGCAGTTCTTC
CDR3: CASSRSLTSDNEQFF

J: TRBJ1-5
V: TRBV19
size: .
D: TRBD1
DNA: TGTGCCAGTCAAGAGGGGGCTATCAATCAGCCCCAGCATTTT
CDR3: CASQEGAINQPQHF

J: TRBJ2-3
V: TRBV4-3
size: .
D: .
DNA: TGCGCCAGCAGCCAAGATCATGAGGGTTTTCCCACAGATACGCAGTATTTT
CDR3: CASSQDHEGFPTDTQYF

J: TRBJ1-5
V: TRBV30
size: once
D: .
DNA: TGTGCCTGGAGTGTTCAGGAGGATCAGCCCCAGCATTTT
CDR3: CAWSVQEDQPQHF

J: TRBJ2-7
V: TRBV27
size: many
D: .
DNA: TGTGCCAGCAGTTTTAACGGCCCTAGCGCACACGAGCAGTACTTC
CDR3: CASSFNGPSAHEQYF

J: TRBJ2-1
V: TRBV3-1/TRBV3-2
size: .
D: .
DNA: TGTGCCAGCAGCCAAGCCGACAGGACCAAGTTCTTC
CDR3: CASSQADRTKFF

J: TRBJ2-2
V: TRBV4-3
size: .
D: .
DNA: TGCGCCAGCAGCCAGACAGGGAACACCGGGGAGCTGTTTTTT
CDR3: CASSQTGNTGELFF

J: TRBJ1-2
V: TRBV7-8
size: once
D: .
DNA: TGTGCCAGCAGCTTATCTTTTCGGGGAATCTATGGCTACACCTTC
CDR3: CASSLSFRGIYGYTF

J: TRBJ2-7
V: TRBV28
size: .
D: TRBD1
DNA: TGTGCCAGCAGCCTGGGACAGGGGGAGGGGAGGCTACGCGAGCAGTACTTC
CDR3: CASSLGQGEGRLREQYF

J: TRBJ1-6
V: TRBV12-3/TRBV12-4
size: .
D: .
DNA: TGTGCCAGCAGAGTCGGGGAAAGTTCACCCCTCCACTTT
CDR3: CASRVGESSPLHF

J: TRBJ1-5
V: TRBV19
size: .
D: .
DNA: TGTGCCAGTAGTACCGGACACTCGGCTAGCAATCAGCCCCAGCATTTT
CDR3: CASSTGHSASNQPQHF

J: TRBJ2-7
V: TRBV27
size: .
D: .
DNA: TGTGCCAGCAGTTCCGGTCCCTACGAGCAGTACTTC
CDR3: CASSSGPYEQYF

J: TRBJ1-5
V: TRBV7-2
size: .
D: TRBD1
DNA: TGTGCCAGCAGCTTAGACAGGGGGTTAGGTCAGCCCCAGCATTTT
CDR3: CASSLDRGLGQPQHF

J: TRBJ1-2
V: TRBV6-5
size: .
D: TRBD1
DNA: TGTGCCACCAGTCGAGACAGGGCAGCTTCTACTGCCTTC
CDR3: CATSRDRAASTAF

J: TRBJ1-2
V: TRBV27
size: .
D: .
DNA: TGTGCCAGCAGTTCCCAGGGTCGGGATGGCTACACCTTC
CDR3: CASSSQGRDGYTF

J: TRBJ1-4
V: TRBV7-2
size: .
D: TRBD1
DNA: TGTGCCAGCAGCTTAGGACAGGGGGCTAATGAAAAACTGTTTTTT
CDR3: CASSLGQGANEKLFF

J: TRBJ1-2
V: TRBV6-2/TRBV6-3
size: .
D: .
DNA: TGTGCCAGCAGTAACAGAGTCTATGGCTACACCTTC
CDR3: CASSNRVYGYTF